The clone carrying this T cell receptor beta chain has a count of ten or more. What it recognizes is unknown. The TCR alpha and TCR beta cDNA libraries, bearing sample barcodes and UMIs, were generated by 5'RACE using constant-segment primers. TCRdb recomputed calls from the 5' RACE reads with MiXCR, one row per CDR3 protein. The table includes under 700,000 distinct CDR3 sequences, roughly 20% detected once. The data were obtained in a study of T-cell memory formation after mild COVID-19. Study-level information: Clusters of TCRs were largely donor specific. Study outcomes and limitations: Certain responding clones were present in pre-infection memory, suggesting participation of cross-reactive memory.

CDR3 length: 15 amino acids. The germline V and J ends were trimmed by 0 bases and 1 base, with 9 bases remaining between them. Germline loops: CDR1 SGDLS, CDR2 YYNGEE. The material sequenced was PBMCs or a T cell subset sorted from them (not recorded which). This clonotype originated in an adult woman who had mild COVID-19 (a few samples of this study predate the infection). Cell type and time point are not known. The chain joins TRBV9 to TRBJ2-3; the D is unclear. CDR3 sequence: CASSVGLLRTDTQYF. The CDR3 region has the DNA TGTGCCAGCAGCGTAGGACTCCTCCGCACAGATACGCAGTATTTT.